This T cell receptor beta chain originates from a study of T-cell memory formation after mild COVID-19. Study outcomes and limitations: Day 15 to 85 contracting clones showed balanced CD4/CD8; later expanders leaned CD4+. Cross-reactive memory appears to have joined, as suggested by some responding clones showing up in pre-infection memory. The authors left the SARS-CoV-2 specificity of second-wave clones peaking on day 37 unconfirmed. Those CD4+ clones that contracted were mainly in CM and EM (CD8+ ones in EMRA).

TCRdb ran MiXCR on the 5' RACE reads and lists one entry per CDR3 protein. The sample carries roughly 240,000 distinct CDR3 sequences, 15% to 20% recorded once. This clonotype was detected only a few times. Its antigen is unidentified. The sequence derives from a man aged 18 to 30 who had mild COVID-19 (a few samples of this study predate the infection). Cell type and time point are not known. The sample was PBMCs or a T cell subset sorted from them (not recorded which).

CDR3 sequence reads: CASSFGAPRPTGTDTQYF. Here the CDR3 DNA reads TGTGCCAGCAGCTTTGGGGCACCCCGACCGACTGGCACAGATACGCAGTATTTT. The chain couples TRBV5-5 to TRBJ2-3; D is perhaps TRBD1 (5 bases). Trimming removed 2 bases from V and 1 base from J, with 20 bases in between. CDR1 and CDR2 (germline): SGHKS, YYEKEE (reference sequence). CDR3 size: 18 residues.